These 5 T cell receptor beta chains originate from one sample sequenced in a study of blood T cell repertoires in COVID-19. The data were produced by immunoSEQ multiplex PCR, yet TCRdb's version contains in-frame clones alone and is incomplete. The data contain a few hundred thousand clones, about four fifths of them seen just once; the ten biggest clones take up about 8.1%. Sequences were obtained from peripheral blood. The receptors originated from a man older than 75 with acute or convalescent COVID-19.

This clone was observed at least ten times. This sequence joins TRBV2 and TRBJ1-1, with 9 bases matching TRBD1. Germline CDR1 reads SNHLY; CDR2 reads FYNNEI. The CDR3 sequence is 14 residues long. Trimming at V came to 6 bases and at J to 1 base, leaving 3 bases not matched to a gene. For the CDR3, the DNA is TGTGCCAGCAGCGCACAGGGGGCGAACACTGAAGCTTTCTTT. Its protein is CASSAQGANTEAFF.

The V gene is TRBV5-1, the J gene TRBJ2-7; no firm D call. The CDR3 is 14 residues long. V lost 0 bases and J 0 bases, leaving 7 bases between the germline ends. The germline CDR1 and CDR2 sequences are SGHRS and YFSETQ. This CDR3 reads CASSLDTNSYEQYF. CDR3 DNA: TGCGCCAGCAGCTTGGACACCAACTCCTACGAGCAGTACTTC.

DNA of the CDR3: TGTGCCAGCAGTTTAGGTAGCAGGGTCGAGCAGTACTTC. Amino acids: CASSLGSRVEQYF. This chain joins TRBV6-2 or TRBV6-3 and TRBJ2-7, with D perhaps matching TRBD1 (5 bases). Germline V gene data show CDR1 as MNHEY and CDR2 as SVGEGT. The CDR3 contains 13 residues. V gave up 4 bases and J gave up 6 bases, with 13 bases separating them.

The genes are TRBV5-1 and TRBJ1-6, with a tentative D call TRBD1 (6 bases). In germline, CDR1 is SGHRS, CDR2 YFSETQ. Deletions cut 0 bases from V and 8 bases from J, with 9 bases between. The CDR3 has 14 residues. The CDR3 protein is CASSLDRVYSPLHF. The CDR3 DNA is TGCGCCAGCAGCTTGGACAGGGTTTATTCACCCCTCCACTTT.

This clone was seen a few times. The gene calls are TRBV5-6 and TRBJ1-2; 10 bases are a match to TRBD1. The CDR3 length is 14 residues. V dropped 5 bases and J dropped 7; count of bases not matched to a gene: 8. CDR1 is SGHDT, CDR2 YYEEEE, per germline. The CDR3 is CASSWDRGIGGYTF. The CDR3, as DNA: TGTGCCAGCAGTTGGGACAGGGGTATAGGTGGCTACACCTTC.